These T cell receptor beta chains were read from a single sample in a study of response to subunit inactivated influenza vaccine. TCRdb redid the calling of the RT-PCR reads with MiXCR, one entry per CDR3 protein. Of about 240,000 distinct CDR3 sequences in the sample, over 9% were seen once. The starting material was non-naive T cells sorted from PBMCs, obtained roughly 2 weeks before vaccination. These receptors were obtained from a man aged 50 to 59 who received an inactivated influenza vaccine. The CDR3 runs from the conserved cysteine through the conserved F or W. The D gene is left open where the match is weak. Size tells how often a clone was seen (once, few, many) or the class of an expanded clone, and some rows leave it out.

abundance: -
j_gene: TRBJ1-1
v_gene: TRBV12-3/TRBV12-4
d_gene: -
CDR3aa: CASSWELGTEAFF
CDR3nt: TGTGCCAGCAGTTGGGAGTTAGGCACTGAAGCTTTCTTT

abundance: -
j_gene: TRBJ2-6
v_gene: TRBV21-1
d_gene: -
CDR3aa: CASSNGGGGVCPGANVLTF
CDR3nt: TGTGCCAGCAGCAATGGAGGGGGCGGAGTCTGCCCCGGGGCCAACGTCCTGACTTTC

abundance: -
j_gene: TRBJ2-5
v_gene: TRBV5-4
d_gene: TRBD2
CDR3aa: CASSGLAGGPTRKETQYF
CDR3nt: TGTGCCAGCAGCGGACTAGCGGGAGGGCCCACGAGGAAAGAGACCCAGTACTTC

abundance: -
j_gene: TRBJ2-7
v_gene: TRBV3-1
d_gene: TRBD2
CDR3aa: CASSLFRTSGTSYEQYF
CDR3nt: TGTGCCAGCAGCTTATTCCGGACTAGCGGAACATCCTACGAGCAGTACTTC

abundance: -
j_gene: TRBJ2-1
v_gene: TRBV12-3/TRBV12-4
d_gene: TRBD2
CDR3aa: CASSTLAGSSYNEQFF
CDR3nt: TGTGCCAGCAGTACCTTAGCGGGGAGCTCCTACAATGAGCAGTTCTTC

abundance: many
j_gene: TRBJ2-2
v_gene: TRBV6-5
d_gene: TRBD1
CDR3aa: CASSHRPGGPPHTGELFF
CDR3nt: TGTGCCAGCAGTCACCGACCAGGGGGCCCCCCTCACACCGGGGAGCTGTTTTTT

abundance: -
j_gene: TRBJ2-2
v_gene: TRBV20-1
d_gene: -
CDR3aa: CSASRGRSNTGELFF
CDR3nt: TGCAGTGCTAGTCGAGGACGGTCGAACACCGGGGAGCTGTTTTTT

abundance: -
j_gene: TRBJ2-6
v_gene: TRBV2
d_gene: TRBD1
CDR3aa: CASSPGTGGSGANVLTF
CDR3nt: TGTGCCAGCAGCCCCGGGACAGGGGGCTCTGGGGCCAACGTCCTGACTTTC

abundance: few
j_gene: TRBJ2-6
v_gene: TRBV28
d_gene: -
CDR3aa: CASSSGPGILRGANVLTF
CDR3nt: TGTGCCAGCAGTTCCGGGCCAGGGATCCTTAGAGGGGCCAACGTCCTGACTTTC

abundance: many
j_gene: TRBJ2-2
v_gene: TRBV12-3/TRBV12-4
d_gene: -
CDR3aa: CASSPSGPLGELFF
CDR3nt: TGTGCCAGCAGTCCCTCGGGACCGCTCGGGGAGCTGTTTTTT

abundance: many
j_gene: TRBJ2-3
v_gene: TRBV20-1
d_gene: TRBD2
CDR3aa: CSARTRPSTDTQYF
CDR3nt: TGCAGTGCTCGGACTAGACCAAGCACAGATACGCAGTATTTT

abundance: many
j_gene: TRBJ2-7
v_gene: TRBV5-1
d_gene: TRBD2
CDR3aa: CASSTSGIRSYEQYF
CDR3nt: TGCGCCAGCAGCACTAGCGGGATAAGGTCCTACGAGCAGTACTTC

abundance: many
j_gene: TRBJ1-5
v_gene: TRBV11-2
d_gene: -
CDR3aa: CASSLAPYQPQHF
CDR3nt: TGTGCCAGCAGCTTAGCCCCTTATCAGCCCCAGCATTTT

abundance: few
j_gene: TRBJ1-4
v_gene: TRBV4-2
d_gene: -
CDR3aa: CASSHKGATNEKLFF
CDR3nt: TGTGCCAGCAGCCACAAAGGTGCAACTAATGAAAAACTGTTTTTT

abundance: few
j_gene: TRBJ2-3
v_gene: TRBV12-3/TRBV12-4
d_gene: -
CDR3aa: CASSLTAVLGDTQYF
CDR3nt: TGTGCCAGCAGCTTAACGGCCGTACTTGGAGATACGCAGTATTTT

abundance: few
j_gene: TRBJ2-2
v_gene: TRBV5-1
d_gene: TRBD2
CDR3aa: CASSLSLLAGLNTGELFF
CDR3nt: TGCGCCAGCAGCTTGAGTTTACTAGCGGGATTGAACACCGGGGAGCTGTTTTTT

abundance: -
j_gene: TRBJ2-7
v_gene: TRBV12-3/TRBV12-4
d_gene: TRBD1
CDR3aa: CASSPGQTYEQYF
CDR3nt: TGTGCCAGCAGTCCGGGACAGACCTACGAGCAGTACTTC

abundance: -
j_gene: TRBJ2-2
v_gene: TRBV7-9
d_gene: -
CDR3aa: CASSYSGELFF
CDR3nt: TGTGCCAGCAGCTATTCCGGGGAGCTGTTTTTT

abundance: few
j_gene: TRBJ2-5
v_gene: TRBV7-3
d_gene: -
CDR3aa: CASSPNGEREETQYF
CDR3nt: TGTGCCAGCAGCCCCAATGGTGAGCGGGAAGAGACCCAGTACTTC

abundance: few
j_gene: TRBJ2-7
v_gene: TRBV7-9
d_gene: TRBD1
CDR3aa: CASSPGQDASYEQYF
CDR3nt: TGTGCCAGCAGCCCCGGACAGGACGCTTCCTACGAGCAGTACTTC

abundance: few
j_gene: TRBJ2-1
v_gene: TRBV11-2
d_gene: -
CDR3aa: CASSSTWGREQFF
CDR3nt: TGTGCCAGCAGCTCGACTTGGGGGAGAGAGCAGTTCTTC

abundance: many
j_gene: TRBJ1-1
v_gene: TRBV3-1
d_gene: -
CDR3aa: CASSVDSNMNTEAFF
CDR3nt: TGTGCCAGCAGCGTGGACAGCAACATGAACACTGAAGCTTTCTTT

abundance: many
j_gene: TRBJ2-7
v_gene: TRBV29-1
d_gene: -
CDR3aa: CSVGGSLYEQYF
CDR3nt: TGCAGCGTTGGAGGGAGCCTCTACGAGCAGTACTTC

abundance: -
j_gene: TRBJ2-7
v_gene: TRBV18
d_gene: TRBD2
CDR3aa: CASSLGTSNEQYF
CDR3nt: TGTGCCAGCTCACTCGGGACTAGCAACGAGCAGTACTTC

abundance: many
j_gene: TRBJ2-1
v_gene: TRBV3-1
d_gene: TRBD2
CDR3aa: CASSQGWASGSFNEQFF
CDR3nt: TGTGCCAGCAGCCAAGGCTGGGCTAGCGGGAGTTTCAATGAGCAGTTCTTC

abundance: few
j_gene: TRBJ2-2
v_gene: TRBV12-3/TRBV12-4
d_gene: -
CDR3aa: CASRTNHGFFGWGDTGELFF
CDR3nt: TGTGCCAGCAGAACAAACCACGGGTTTTTCGGCTGGGGGGATACCGGGGAGCTGTTTTTT

abundance: few
j_gene: TRBJ2-7
v_gene: TRBV27
d_gene: TRBD1
CDR3aa: CASSLGQALEQYF
CDR3nt: TGTGCCAGCAGTTTGGGACAGGCCCTCGAGCAGTACTTC

abundance: many
j_gene: TRBJ2-5
v_gene: TRBV20-1
d_gene: -
CDR3aa: CSARVGVYQETQYF
CDR3nt: TGCAGTGCTAGAGTGGGGGTTTACCAAGAGACCCAGTACTTC

abundance: many
j_gene: TRBJ1-1
v_gene: TRBV18
d_gene: -
CDR3aa: CASSPKIGGEAFF
CDR3nt: TGTGCCAGCTCACCAAAAATCGGAGGTGAAGCTTTCTTT

abundance: -
j_gene: TRBJ2-7
v_gene: TRBV3-1
d_gene: TRBD1
CDR3aa: CACCPRTDRGADSYEQYF
CDR3nt: TGTGCCTGCTGCCCGCGAACGGACAGGGGAGCGGATTCCTACGAGCAGTACTTC

abundance: -
j_gene: TRBJ2-7
v_gene: TRBV4-3
d_gene: TRBD1
CDR3aa: CASSQQTGDVSGEQYF
CDR3nt: TGCGCCAGCAGCCAACAGACAGGGGATGTCTCGGGGGAGCAGTACTTC

abundance: many
j_gene: TRBJ2-5
v_gene: TRBV15
d_gene: -
CDR3aa: CATSRDLASGKETQYF
CDR3nt: TGTGCCACCAGCAGAGATTTGGCTTCCGGAAAAGAGACCCAGTACTTC

abundance: -
j_gene: TRBJ2-3
v_gene: TRBV7-9
d_gene: TRBD2
CDR3aa: CASSSRTSGSPDTQYF
CDR3nt: TGTGCCAGCAGCTCCAGGACTAGCGGGAGCCCGGATACGCAGTATTTT

abundance: -
j_gene: TRBJ2-7
v_gene: TRBV12-3/TRBV12-4
d_gene: -
CDR3aa: CASSPGGRGEQYF
CDR3nt: TGTGCCAGCAGTCCCGGGGGGCGGGGGGAGCAGTACTTC

abundance: -
j_gene: TRBJ1-6
v_gene: TRBV27
d_gene: -
CDR3aa: CASNSGSDNSPLHF
CDR3nt: TGTGCCAGCAACTCCGGGAGCGATAATTCACCCCTCCACTTT

abundance: many
j_gene: TRBJ1-1
v_gene: TRBV10-3
d_gene: -
CDR3aa: CATKEVNTEAFF
CDR3nt: TGTGCCACCAAAGAGGTGAACACTGAAGCTTTCTTT

abundance: few
j_gene: TRBJ2-3
v_gene: TRBV9
d_gene: -
CDR3aa: CASSVEERRERDTQYF
CDR3nt: TGTGCCAGCAGCGTAGAGGAGCGGCGGGAACGTGATACGCAGTATTTT

abundance: many
j_gene: TRBJ2-5
v_gene: TRBV4-1
d_gene: -
CDR3aa: CASSQVGRGQETQYF
CDR3nt: TGCGCCAGCAGCCAAGTTGGCAGGGGACAAGAGACCCAGTACTTC

abundance: few
j_gene: TRBJ1-2
v_gene: TRBV29-1
d_gene: TRBD1
CDR3aa: CSVDPSQGGYGYTF
CDR3nt: TGCAGCGTTGACCCGTCACAGGGGGGATATGGCTACACCTTC